Listed below are T cell receptor beta chains from one sample, sequenced in a study of Ad26.COV2.S vaccination and SARS-CoV-2 variants. Repertoires were generated with immunoSEQ multiplex PCR, while TCRdb's copy carries only in-frame clones and drops some. The table records about 380,000 clones, about four fifths of them present only once. The source was peripheral blood, collected in a trial of Ad26.COV2.S vaccine versus placebo. The receptors here all came from a person between 18 and 60 years old who received the Ad26.COV2.S COVID-19 vaccine or a placebo. Both conserved end residues are part of each CDR3. A D gene is named only where the DNA matches it firmly. The size entry is marked missing in some rows and otherwise reads once, few, many or a size class.

cdr3_nt	cdr3_aa	v_call	clone_size	d_call	j_call
TGTGCCAGCAGTCCGGGACTCGAACGTGGCAATGAGCAGTTCTTC	CASSPGLERGNEQFF	TRBV7-3	NA	NA	TRBJ2-1
TGTGCCAGCAGCCGGGCGGGGGGCTCTGGGGCCAACGTCCTGACTTTC	CASSRAGGSGANVLTF	TRBV7-2	NA	TRBD2	TRBJ2-6
TGTGCCAGCAGACTAGACAGGGTCAATGAGCAGTTCTTC	CASRLDRVNEQFF	TRBV11-1	NA	TRBD1	TRBJ2-1
TGTGCCAGCAGAGGAGCGGGGGGGCGTCGTAATGAGCAGTTCTTC	CASRGAGGRRNEQFF	TRBV2	once	TRBD2	TRBJ2-1
TGTGCCAGCAGCTTAGTCGGGGGGTCCTACGAGCAGTACTTC	CASSLVGGSYEQYF	TRBV11-2	NA	TRBD2	TRBJ2-7
TGTGCCACGAGTAAAGGGGGCTACTATGGCTACACCTTC	CATSKGGYYGYTF	TRBV19	NA	TRBD1	TRBJ1-2
TGTGCCAGCAGCTTACCGACAGGGGGCGACGGCTACACCTTC	CASSLPTGGDGYTF	TRBV7-9	NA	TRBD1	TRBJ1-2
TGTGCCAGCACCGAGCAGGGGATTCAAGAGACCCAGTACTTC	CASTEQGIQETQYF	TRBV2	NA	NA	TRBJ2-5
TGTGCCAGCAGACAGGGGCAGACAGATACGCAGTATTTT	CASRQGQTDTQYF	TRBV6-4	NA	TRBD1	TRBJ2-3
TGTGCCAGCAGCTCGGTCAGGGAGAATGAAAAACTGTTTTTT	CASSSVRENEKLFF	TRBV7-9	once	NA	TRBJ1-4
TGTGCCAGCAGTGAAGTGGACAGGGGGCTCGAGCAGTACTTC	CASSEVDRGLEQYF	TRBV28	NA	TRBD1	TRBJ2-7
TGTGCCAGCAGCCACACCGGGACAGTGAACACCGGGGAGCTGTTTTTT	CASSHTGTVNTGELFF	TRBV14	NA	TRBD1	TRBJ2-2
TGTGCCAGCAGTGTAGGAGGGATCGACCCAGAGCAGTACTTC	CASSVGGIDPEQYF	TRBV2	NA	NA	TRBJ2-7
TGTGCCAGCAGTTACGAGACAGGGGGTACCGGGGAGCTGTTTTTT	CASSYETGGTGELFF	TRBV6-5	NA	TRBD1	TRBJ2-2
TGTGCCAGCAGCTTAGTTTTATGGGGCGGGGGGCAAGAGACCCAGTACTTC	CASSLVLWGGGQETQYF	TRBV7-2	once	TRBD2	TRBJ2-5
TGTGCCAGCAGTGAAAACAGTCGGAACTTGGCTTTCTTT	CASSENSRNLAFF	TRBV2	NA	NA	TRBJ1-1
TGCGCCAGCAGCGGTGGACTAGCGGGATCTAGATCCACAGATACGCAGTATTTT	CASSGGLAGSRSTDTQYF	TRBV5-1	NA	TRBD2	TRBJ2-3
TGTGCCAGCTCACTGCTGAGTACGGAGACCCAGTACTTC	CASSLLSTETQYF	TRBV18	NA	NA	TRBJ2-5
TGTGCCAGTAGTATACTCCCCCCCGGAAATCAGCCCCAGCATTTT	CASSILPPGNQPQHF	TRBV19	NA	NA	TRBJ1-5
TGTGCCAGCAGCTTAGAGGTCAGAAACAATGGCTACACCTTC	CASSLEVRNNGYTF	TRBV11-3	few	NA	TRBJ1-2
TGTGCCAGCAGCTTACTCAATGAGCAGTTCTTC	CASSLLNEQFF	TRBV7-2	NA	NA	TRBJ2-1
TGCGCCAGCAGCCTTTGGGTGGGAGACACTGAAGCTTTCTTT	CASSLWVGDTEAFF	TRBV5-1	once	NA	TRBJ1-1
TGTGCCAGCAGCTACAGCTCTAGCACAGATACGCAGTATTTT	CASSYSSSTDTQYF	TRBV9	NA	NA	TRBJ2-3
TGTGCCAGCAGCCAAGTCTCACAGGCGGGGAACACTGAAGCTTTCTTT	CASSQVSQAGNTEAFF	TRBV3-1/TRBV3-2	NA	NA	TRBJ1-1
TGTGCCACCGGGACGGACTCGGTCGGCGAGCAGTACTTC	CATGTDSVGEQYF	TRBV2	NA	NA	TRBJ2-7
TGCGCCAGCAGCCTTCCAAGACAGGGGGGCACCTACGAGCAGTACTTC	CASSLPRQGGTYEQYF	TRBV4-1	NA	TRBD1	TRBJ2-7
TGTGCCAGCAGATTTACGCGGGATCACGAGCAGTTCTTC	CASRFTRDHEQFF	TRBV7-9	NA	NA	TRBJ2-1
TGTGCCAGCAGTTTCGATCCCGGGACTAGCGGGGGCGGAAGCACAGATACGCAGTATTTT	CASSFDPGTSGGGSTDTQYF	TRBV28	NA	TRBD2	TRBJ2-3
TGTGCCAGCAGCTTTGGGGTCGGACTAGTTGGGCAAGGGGCCAACGTCCTGACTTTC	CASSFGVGLVGQGANVLTF	TRBV7-3	NA	TRBD2	TRBJ2-6
TGTGCCAGTAGGACGACTCCGACAGGGACGTTCGCTGAAGCTTTCTTT	CASRTTPTGTFAEAFF	TRBV19	NA	TRBD1	TRBJ1-1
TGTGCCAGCAGTTACGAAGGCAGGGGGTGGCGGAACACTGAAGCTTTCTTT	CASSYEGRGWRNTEAFF	TRBV6-2/TRBV6-3	NA	TRBD1	TRBJ1-1
TGTGCCAGTAGTATAGGGTGGGCTGGAAACACCATATATTTT	CASSIGWAGNTIYF	TRBV19	NA	NA	TRBJ1-3